In this sample, the clone carrying this TCR beta chain turned up a few times. Its antigen is not identified. Looked up from germline, CDR1 is SGHAT and CDR2 is FQNNGV. V was pared by 9 bases and J by 2 bases, with 20 bases between. The CDR3 is 15 residues long. The data are from a study of T cells in Graves' hyperthyroidism and ophthalmopathy. General study findings and limits: Blood shared most expanded thyroid clonotypes above 0.001.

Extraction of PBMCs used 10 ml of fresh peripheral blood. RNA transcripts were the template for amplifying TCR beta CDR3 regions. The HTBI primer set drove a first-round RT-PCR of the TCR CDR3. TCRdb analysed the multiplex PCR reads with MiXCR anew, one entry per CDR3 protein. In the table there are about 420,000 distinct CDR3 sequences, approximately 15% of which are singletons. Material: blood. This chain joins TRBV11-2 and TRBJ2-7, with D perhaps matching TRBD1 (6 bases). This clonotype was sampled from a woman younger than 35 with Graves' hyperthyroidism. CDR3 in amino acids: CASSISPTGPYEQYF. CDR3 nucleotides: TGTGCCAGTAGTATCTCGCCCACAGGGCCCTACGAGCAGTACTTC.